This TCR beta chain was sequenced for a study of cytomegalovirus exposure and HLA in healthy donors. Germline lookup yields CDR1 SGHNT and CDR2 YYREEE (reference sequence). V was trimmed by 4 bases and J by 2 bases, leaving 16 bases between them. This CDR3 contains 15 residues. Vbeta (60) and Jbeta (13) primers were used in the PCR. TCRdb's table, derived via immunoSEQ multiplex PCR, lists solely in-frame clones and lacks some. The sample has 70,000 to 90,000 clones; more than 70% are singletons. Details on this clone: The same CDR3 is also encoded by other DNA sequences in this sample.

The receptor's source is a man between 40 and 49 years old in good health and CMV-seronegative. The chain couples TRBV5-4 to TRBJ2-7, with D maybe TRBD2 (6 bases). Sequences were obtained from PBMCs. The CDR3 DNA reads as TGTGCCAGCAGCCGGACCAGCGGAGGGGCCTACGAGCAGTACTTC. Encoded protein: CASSRTSGGAYEQYF.